The clone carrying this T cell receptor (beta chain) was picked up one time. This record belongs to a study of blood T cell repertoires in COVID-19. Study as a whole: Spain, Italy and the United States supplied samples that represented acute and convalescent COVID-19.

Germline loops: CDR1 LGHDT, CDR2 YNNKEL (reference sequence). The CDR3 has 15 residues. With V trimmed by 0 bases and J by 11 bases, 6 bases remained unmatched. Original processing notes: Amplification of reference gene primers provided the estimated nucleated cell counts. Produced via immunoSEQ multiplex PCR; TCRdb's table is partial and in-frame only. That table is the source of V, J and clone size, and D and trimming were worked out from the DNA. Of about 77,000 clones listed, more than 75% are singletons. Sequences were obtained from peripheral blood. The rearrangement uses TRBV3-1 (or the pseudogene TRBV3-2) and TRBJ1-4; 10 bases align to TRBD1. This receptor was obtained from a woman older than 75 with active or convalescent COVID-19. CDR3: CASSQDPGQGTKLFF. Here the CDR3 DNA reads TGTGCCAGCAGCCAAGATCCGGGACAGGGGACTAAACTGTTTTTT.